These 22 T cell receptor beta chains originate from one sample sequenced in a study of CD8+ T cells in alopecia areata. Reverse transcribed after extraction, RNA yielded cDNA as the sequencing template. TCRdb keeps only in-frame clones here, not all; method: immunoSEQ multiplex PCR. Here the sample spans some 100,000 clones, 55% to 70% being singletons. Sequencing was performed on CD4+ T cells sorted from blood. The receptors shown here come from a human donor in good health.

This clone has just a few counts. V gene TRBV5-4 combines with J gene TRBJ2-1; D is ambiguous. Germline-derived CDR1 and CDR2 are SGHNT and YYREEE (reference sequence). The CDR3 has 12 amino acids. The V end was cut by 1 base, the J end by 7 bases, with 6 bases between. The chain's CDR3 is CASSLSMNEQFF. The DNA of the CDR3 is TGTGCCAGCAGCTTGAGTATGAATGAGCAGTTCTTC.

This clone was counted between two and nine times. The chain couples TRBV19 to TRBJ2-5; D unclear. Per the germline V gene, CDR1 is LNHDA and CDR2 is SQIVND (reference sequence). This CDR3 region has 15 residues. V was pared by 4 bases and J by 5 bases, with 17 bases between. The CDR3 loop reads CASSTSHSRRETQYF. The CDR3, as DNA: TGTGCCAGTAGTACTTCTCACTCCCGAAGGGAGACCCAGTACTTC.

This clone has a single count. The rearrangement joins TRBV9 to TRBJ2-1; D ambiguous. V was shortened by 0 bases and J by 7 bases, with 11 bases between the two germline ends. Germline CDR1 is SGDLS and CDR2 is YYNGEE. The CDR3 runs 14 residues. The CDR3 is CASSVALGLNEQFF. The CDR3 bases are TGTGCCAGCAGCGTAGCGTTGGGTCTGAATGAGCAGTTCTTC.

Worth noting for this clone: In the same sample, other DNA sequences code for this CDR3. This chain joins TRBV7-9 and TRBJ1-5; weak D call: TRBD1 (5 bases). Trimming stripped 5 bases from V and 2 bases from J, with 10 bases between. The V gene's germline CDR1 is SEHNR and CDR2 FQNEAQ (reference sequence). The CDR3 is 14 residues long. The CDR3 sequence is CASSPGTGNQPQHF. Here the CDR3 DNA reads TGTGCCAGCAGCCCCGGGACTGGCAATCAGCCCCAGCATTTT.

This clone has a single count. The chain couples TRBV29-1 to TRBJ1-1, with D unresolved. The V and J ends lost 4 bases and 0 bases respectively, with 9 bases between them. The germline V gene encodes CDR1 SQVTM and CDR2 ANQGSEA. The CDR3 contains 13 residues. In nucleotides, the CDR3 is TGCAGCGTTGCGCGGATCATGAACACTGAAGCTTTCTTT. Amino acid sequence: CSVARIMNTEAFF. Using reference TRBV29-1 and TRBJ1-1 for the parts outside the CDR3, the full variable domain is SAVISQKPSRDICQRGTSLTIQCQVDSQVTMMFWYRQQPGQSLTLIATANQGSEATYESGFVIDKFPISRPNLTFSTLTVSNMSPEDSSIYLCSVARIMNTEAFFGQGTRLTVV.

J is TRBJ2-5 and V is TRBV12-5; 10 nucleotides align to TRBD1. This CDR3 has 14 amino acids. Germline CDR1 reads LGHNT; CDR2 reads FRNRAP. Trimming cost V 6 bases and J 5 bases; bases outside gene matches: 6. The CDR3 DNA follows: TGTGCTAGTGGACCGGGACAGGGGAGCGAGACCCAGTACTTC. Protein product: CASGPGQGSETQYF. Complete variable domain (other parts from reference TRBV12-5 and TRBJ2-5): DARVTQTPRHKVTEMGQEVTMRCQPILGHNTVFWYRQTMMQGLELLAYFRNRAPLDDSGMPKDRFSAEMPDATLATLKIQPSEPRDSAVYFCASGPGQGSETQYFGPGTRLLVL.

With regard to this clone: The sample contains more than one DNA sequence encoding this CDR3. The chain recombines TRBV5-1 with TRBJ2-3; 8 nucleotides agree with TRBD1. The CDR3 spans 15 residues. Germline loops: CDR1 SGHRS, CDR2 YFSETQ. The V segment lost 2 bases and the J segment 0 bases; nucleotides outside the gene matches: 2. Written as DNA, the CDR3 is TGCGCCAGCAGCTTAGACAGGGGCAGCACAGATACGCAGTATTTT. As protein: CASSLDRGSTDTQYF. Using reference TRBV5-1 and TRBJ2-3 for the parts outside the CDR3, the full variable domain is KAGVTQTPRYLIKTRGQQVTLSCSPISGHRSVSWYQQTPGQGLQFLFEYFSETQRNKGNFPGRFSGRQFSNSRSEMNVSTLELGDSALYLCASSLDRGSTDTQYFGPGTRLTVL.

The chain uses TRBV30 and TRBJ1-1; D not resolved. Between the trimmed V and J ends, which lost 2 bases and 1 base, there was a span of 5 bases. The germline V gene encodes CDR1 GTSNPN and CDR2 SVGIG (reference sequence). This CDR3 is built from 12 residues. CDR3 sequence: CAWSQRNTEAFF. CDR3 sequence (DNA): TGTGCCTGGAGTCAGAGGAACACTGAAGCTTTCTTT.

This clone was counted between two and nine times. This chain connects TRBV28 to TRBJ2-7; D is undetermined. Germline loops: CDR1 MDHEN, CDR2 SYDVKM. The V gene lost 2 bases and the J gene lost 7 bases, with 6 bases spanning the gap. The CDR3 runs to 11 residues. This chain's CDR3 is CASSLRGEQYF. The CDR3 nucleotides read TGTGCCAGCAGTTTACGTGGGGAGCAGTACTTC.

V usage is TRBV5-1 and J usage is TRBJ2-3; D remains ambiguous. Germline values: CDR1 SGHRS, CDR2 YFSETQ. V was cut by 0 bases and J by 6 bases, with 5 bases left in between. The length of the CDR3 is 12 residues. The CDR3 here is CASSLVGDTQYF. In nucleotides, the CDR3 is TGCGCCAGCAGCTTGGTCGGGGATACGCAGTATTTT.

The gene calls are TRBV6-5 and TRBJ2-3; weak D call: TRBD2 (6 bases). V was shortened by 5 bases and J by 6 bases, with 18 bases between the two germline ends. This CDR3 region has 15 residues. Germline values: CDR1 MNHEY, CDR2 SVGAGI. CDR3 nucleotides: TGTGCCAGCAGTCGGGGGTCCACTGGATCCGATACGCAGTATTTT. Its translation: CASSRGSTGSDTQYF.

The rearrangement uses TRBV29-1 and TRBJ2-1; D may be TRBD1 (6 bases). The CDR3 length is 15 residues. Germline-derived CDR1 and CDR2 are SQVTM and ANQGSEA. The ends were cut back, 6 bases at V and 3 bases at J, with 18 bases in the middle. Written as DNA, the CDR3 is TGCAGCGTCGCGCCAGGGGCGATTGGCTACAATGAGCAGTTCTTC. The encoded protein is CSVAPGAIGYNEQFF.

CDR3 sequence: CAWDRQGPSYEQYF. The CDR3 DNA reads as TGTGCCTGGGACCGACAGGGGCCCTCCTACGAGCAGTACTTC. The rearrangement joins TRBV30 to TRBJ2-7; 8 nucleotides agree with TRBD1. Germline-derived CDR1 and CDR2 are GTSNPN and SVGIG (reference sequence). This CDR3 contains 14 residues. J lost 0 bases, V lost 5 bases, and 6 bases had no gene match. Looking up the rest from reference TRBV30 and TRBJ2-7 gives the full variable domain: SQTIHQWPATLVQPVGSPLSLECTVEGTSNPNLYWYRQAAGRGLQLLFYSVGIGQISSEVPQNLSASRPQDRQFILSSKKLLLSDSGFYLCAWDRQGPSYEQYFGPGTRLTVT.

The rearrangement joins TRBV2 to TRBJ2-3, with D unclear. Trimming stripped 7 bases from V and 3 bases from J, with 5 bases between. This CDR3 has 11 amino acids. Germline-derived CDR1 and CDR2 are SNHLY and FYNNEI. The CDR3 protein is CASKKTDTQYF. CDR3 DNA: TGTGCCAGCAAAAAGACAGATACGCAGTATTTT.

The gene calls are TRBV5-1 and TRBJ2-7; D might be TRBD1 or TRBD2, each matching 6 bases. The germline gives CDR1 SGHRS, CDR2 YFSETQ. CDR3 size: 16 residues. The V end lost 5 bases, the J end lost 0 bases, and 18 bases lay between the germline ends. In DNA form, the CDR3 reads TGCGCCAGCAGTAGGGTCGGGGGCCCCTCCTCCTACGAGCAGTACTTC. This translates into CASSRVGGPSSYEQYF.

This sequence joins TRBV20-1 and TRBJ2-2; D is tentatively TRBD1 or TRBD2 (5 bases each). This CDR3 region has 11 residues. Germline CDR1 and CDR2: DFQATT and SNEGSKA (reference sequence). The V end was cut by 6 bases, the J end by 6 bases, with 8 bases between. The CDR3 is CSAGTAGELFF. CDR3 DNA sequence: TGCAGTGCGGGGACGGCCGGGGAGCTGTTTTTT.

This clone was detected only once. The chain has TRBV9 and TRBJ2-6, with D maybe TRBD1 (6 bases). This CDR3 is built from 15 residues. V was cut by 5 bases and J by 0 bases, with 9 bases left in between. The germline CDR1 and CDR2 sequences are SGDLS and YYNGEE. CDR3 loop: CASRDSDSGANVLTF. The CDR3 region has the DNA TGTGCCAGCAGGGACAGCGACTCTGGGGCCAACGTCCTGACTTTC.

This clone was picked up one time. V and J are TRBV2 and TRBJ2-3, with TRBD2 matching 10 bases. J was trimmed by 5 bases and V by 7 bases; bases with no gene match: 15. CDR3 length equals 17 residues. CDR1 SNHLY and CDR2 FYNNEI come from the germline V gene. The CDR3 DNA is TGTGCCAGCAATCCAGCGCAGCGGGGGGGCTTAGGAGATACGCAGTATTTT. It specifies CASNPAQRGGLGDTQYF.

This clone was seen only once. The chain couples TRBV30 to TRBJ1-1, with D possibly matching TRBD1 (5 bases). V was shortened by 3 bases and J by 1 base, with 12 bases between the two germline ends. Germline CDR1 is GTSNPN and CDR2 is SVGIG (reference sequence). The CDR3 has 14 residues. Here the CDR3 reads CAWRFGGENTEAFF. CDR3 sequence (DNA): TGTGCCTGGAGGTTCGGAGGGGAGAACACTGAAGCTTTCTTT.

The rearrangement joins TRBV2 to TRBJ2-3, with 8 bases identical to TRBD1. With V trimmed by 7 bases and J by 0 bases, 6 bases remained unmatched. Per the germline V gene, CDR1 is SNHLY and CDR2 is FYNNEI. The CDR3 spans 15 residues. CDR3 region: CASKTQGASTDTQYF. Written as DNA, the CDR3 is TGTGCCAGCAAGACCCAGGGGGCTAGCACAGATACGCAGTATTTT.

This clone was counted a single time. The chain has TRBV5-1 and TRBJ2-7; 8 nucleotides line up with TRBD1. The germline V gene encodes CDR1 SGHRS and CDR2 YFSETQ. CDR3 length: 12 amino acids. With V trimmed by 5 bases and J by 7 bases, 5 bases remained unmatched. The CDR3 region is CASSRDRWEQYF. CDR3 bases: TGCGCCAGCAGTCGGGACAGGTGGGAGCAGTACTTC.

The CDR3 DNA sequence: TGCGCCAGCAGCTACCGTGGGAACACTGAAGCTTTCTTT. Its protein is CASSYRGNTEAFF. The chain carries TRBV5-1 and TRBJ1-1; D uncertain. Germline lookup yields CDR1 SGHRS and CDR2 YFSETQ. The CDR3 length is 13 residues. Trimming cost V 3 bases and J 1 base, with 7 bases left between them.